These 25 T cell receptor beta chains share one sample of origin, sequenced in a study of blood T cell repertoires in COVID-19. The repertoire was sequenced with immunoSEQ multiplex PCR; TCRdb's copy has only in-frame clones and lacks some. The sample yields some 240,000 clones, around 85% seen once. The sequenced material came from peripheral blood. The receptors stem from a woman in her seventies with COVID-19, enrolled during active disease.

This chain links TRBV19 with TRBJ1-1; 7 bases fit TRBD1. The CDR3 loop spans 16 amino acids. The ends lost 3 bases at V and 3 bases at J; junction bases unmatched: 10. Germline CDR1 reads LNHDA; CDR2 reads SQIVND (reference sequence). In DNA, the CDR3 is TGTGCCAGTAGTATTCGCCAGGGGGTTCGGGACACTGAAGCTTTCTTT. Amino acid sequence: CASSIRQGVRDTEAFF.

Written as DNA, the CDR3 is TGCAGTGCTAGTGGTAGCGGGGGGGCCGGAGAGACCCAGTACTTC. Protein sequence: CSASGSGGAGETQYF. The rearrangement uses TRBV20-1 and TRBJ2-5; 11 bases line up with TRBD2. Germline CDR1 DFQATT, CDR2 SNEGSKA (reference sequence). J was trimmed by 4 bases and V by 3 bases; bases with no gene match: 7. The CDR3 is made up of 15 amino acids.

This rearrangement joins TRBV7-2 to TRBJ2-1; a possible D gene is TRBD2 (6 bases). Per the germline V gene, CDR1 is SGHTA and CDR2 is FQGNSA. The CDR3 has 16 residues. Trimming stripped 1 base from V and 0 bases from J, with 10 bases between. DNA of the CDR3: TGTGCCAGCAGCTTAGTCGCGGGAAACTCCTACAATGAGCAGTTCTTC. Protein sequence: CASSLVAGNSYNEQFF. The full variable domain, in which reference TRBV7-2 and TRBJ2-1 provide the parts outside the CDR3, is GAGVSQSPSNKVTEKGKDVELRCDPISGHTALYWYRQSLGQGLEFLIYFQGNSAPDKSGLPSDRFSAERTGGSVSTLTIQRTQQEDSAVYLCASSLVAGNSYNEQFFGPGTRLTVL.

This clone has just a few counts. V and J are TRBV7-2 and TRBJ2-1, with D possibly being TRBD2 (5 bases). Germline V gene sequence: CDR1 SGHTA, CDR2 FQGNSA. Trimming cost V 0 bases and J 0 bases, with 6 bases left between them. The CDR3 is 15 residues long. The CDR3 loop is CASSLAGSSYNEQFF. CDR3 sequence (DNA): TGTGCCAGCAGCTTAGCGGGGAGCTCCTACAATGAGCAGTTCTTC. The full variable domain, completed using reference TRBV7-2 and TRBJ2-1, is GAGVSQSPSNKVTEKGKDVELRCDPISGHTALYWYRQSLGQGLEFLIYFQGNSAPDKSGLPSDRFSAERTGGSVSTLTIQRTQQEDSAVYLCASSLAGSSYNEQFFGPGTRLTVL.

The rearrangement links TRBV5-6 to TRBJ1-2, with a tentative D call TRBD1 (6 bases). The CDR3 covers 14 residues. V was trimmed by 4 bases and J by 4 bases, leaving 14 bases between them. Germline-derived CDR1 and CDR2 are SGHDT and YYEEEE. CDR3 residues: CASSKRQAIYGYTF. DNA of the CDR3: TGTGCCAGCAGCAAAAGACAGGCGATCTATGGCTACACCTTC.

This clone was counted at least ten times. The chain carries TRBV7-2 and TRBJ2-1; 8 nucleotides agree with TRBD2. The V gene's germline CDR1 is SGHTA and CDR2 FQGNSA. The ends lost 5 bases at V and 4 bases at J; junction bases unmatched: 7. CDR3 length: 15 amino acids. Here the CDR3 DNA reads TGTGCCAGCAGCACCATTAGCGGGGTGTACAATGAGCAGTTCTTC. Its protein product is CASSTISGVYNEQFF.

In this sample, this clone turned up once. The CDR3 sequence is CASSQEAGRNNSPLHF. As DNA, the CDR3 is TGCGCCAGCAGCCAAGAGGCGGGACGGAATAATTCACCCCTCCACTTT. The V gene is TRBV4-3, the J gene TRBJ1-6, with D possibly matching TRBD1 (5 bases). Per the germline V gene, CDR1 is LGHNA and CDR2 is YSLEER. This CDR3 comprises 16 residues. V dropped 0 bases and J dropped 5 bases, with 11 bases sitting between them.

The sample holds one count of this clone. The CDR3 DNA sequence: TGTGCCAGCAGCCCCCTAGGGGGGGATCAGTCACCCCTCCACTTT. Translated, it gives CASSPLGGDQSPLHF. V gene TRBV7-6 combines with J gene TRBJ1-6, with D possibly matching TRBD1 (6 bases). The V end was cut by 5 bases, the J end by 10 bases, with 18 bases between. In germline, CDR1 is SGHVS, CDR2 FNYEAQ. This CDR3 region has 15 residues.

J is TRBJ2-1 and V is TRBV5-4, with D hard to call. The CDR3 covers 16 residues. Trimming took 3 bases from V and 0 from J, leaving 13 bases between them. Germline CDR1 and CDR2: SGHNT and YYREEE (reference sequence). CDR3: CASSSVALSSYNEQFF. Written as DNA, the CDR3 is TGTGCCAGCAGCTCGGTAGCTCTGAGCTCCTACAATGAGCAGTTCTTC.

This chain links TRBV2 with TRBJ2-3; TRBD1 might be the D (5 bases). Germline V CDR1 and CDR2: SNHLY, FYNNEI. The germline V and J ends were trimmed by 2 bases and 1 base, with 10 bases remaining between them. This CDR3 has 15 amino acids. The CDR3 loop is CASSESQTGTDTQYF. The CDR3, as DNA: TGTGCCAGCAGTGAATCCCAGACAGGCACAGATACGCAGTATTTT.

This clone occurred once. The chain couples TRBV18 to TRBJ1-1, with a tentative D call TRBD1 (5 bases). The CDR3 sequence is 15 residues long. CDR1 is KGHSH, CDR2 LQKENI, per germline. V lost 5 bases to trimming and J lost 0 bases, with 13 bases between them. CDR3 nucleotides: TGTGCCAGCTCATCGACAGTGGATATGAACACTGAAGCTTTCTTT. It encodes CASSSTVDMNTEAFF.

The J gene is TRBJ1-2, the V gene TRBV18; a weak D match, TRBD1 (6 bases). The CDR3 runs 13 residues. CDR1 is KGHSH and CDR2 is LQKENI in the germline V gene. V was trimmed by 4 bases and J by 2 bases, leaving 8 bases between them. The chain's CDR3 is CASSLQGNYGYTF. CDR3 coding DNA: TGTGCCAGCTCACTGCAGGGGAACTATGGCTACACCTTC.

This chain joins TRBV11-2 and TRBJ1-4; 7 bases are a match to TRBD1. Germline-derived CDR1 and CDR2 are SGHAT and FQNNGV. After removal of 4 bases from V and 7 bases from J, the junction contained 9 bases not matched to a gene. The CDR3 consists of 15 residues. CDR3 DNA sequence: TGTGCCAGCAGCTCGGGACAGCCACCCCTTGAAAAACTGTTTTTT. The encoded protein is CASSSGQPPLEKLFF.

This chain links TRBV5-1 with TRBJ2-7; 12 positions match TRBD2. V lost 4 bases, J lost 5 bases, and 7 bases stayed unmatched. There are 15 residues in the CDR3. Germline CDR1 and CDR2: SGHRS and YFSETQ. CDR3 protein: CASSPGLAGSNEQYF. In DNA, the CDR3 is TGCGCCAGCAGCCCCGGACTAGCGGGATCTAACGAGCAGTACTTC.

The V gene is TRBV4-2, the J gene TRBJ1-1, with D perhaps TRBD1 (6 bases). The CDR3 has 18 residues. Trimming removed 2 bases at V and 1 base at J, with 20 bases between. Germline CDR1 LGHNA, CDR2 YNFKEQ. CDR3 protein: CASSQNINPGQPNTEAFF. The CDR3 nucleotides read TGTGCCAGCAGCCAAAACATAAATCCGGGACAACCGAACACTGAAGCTTTCTTT.

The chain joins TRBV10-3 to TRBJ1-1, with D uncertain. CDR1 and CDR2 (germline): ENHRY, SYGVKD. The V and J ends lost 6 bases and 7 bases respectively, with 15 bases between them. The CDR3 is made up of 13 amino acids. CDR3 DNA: TGTGCCATCAGACCCGCTTCGGAGTTTGAAGCTTTCTTT. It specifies CAIRPASEFEAFF.

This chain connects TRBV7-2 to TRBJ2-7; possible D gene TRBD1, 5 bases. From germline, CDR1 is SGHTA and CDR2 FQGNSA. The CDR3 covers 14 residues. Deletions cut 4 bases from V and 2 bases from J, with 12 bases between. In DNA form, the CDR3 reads TGTGCCAGCAGCTCGTACAGGTATCCCTACGAGCAGTACTTC. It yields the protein CASSSYRYPYEQYF.

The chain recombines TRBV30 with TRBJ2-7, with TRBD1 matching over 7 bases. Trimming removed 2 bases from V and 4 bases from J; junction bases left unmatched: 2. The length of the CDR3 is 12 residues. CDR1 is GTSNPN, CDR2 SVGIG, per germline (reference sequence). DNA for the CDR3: TGTGCCTGGAGTCGACAGGGATACGAGCAGTACTTC. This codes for CAWSRQGYEQYF. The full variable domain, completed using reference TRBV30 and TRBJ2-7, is SQTIHQWPATLVQPVGSPLSLECTVEGTSNPNLYWYRQAAGRGLQLLFYSVGIGQISSEVPQNLSASRPQDRQFILSSKKLLLSDSGFYLCAWSRQGYEQYFGPGTRLTVT.

CDR3 amino acids: CASSEYTGGTNEKLFF. The CDR3 DNA follows: TGTGCCAGCAGTGAATATACGGGGGGAACTAATGAAAAACTGTTTTTT. The V and J genes are TRBV25-1 and TRBJ1-4; maybe TRBD1 (5 bases). With 0 bases removed from V and 1 base from J, the gap between germline ends came to 9 bases. The germline V gene encodes CDR1 MGHDK and CDR2 SYGVNS. CDR3 length equals 16 residues.

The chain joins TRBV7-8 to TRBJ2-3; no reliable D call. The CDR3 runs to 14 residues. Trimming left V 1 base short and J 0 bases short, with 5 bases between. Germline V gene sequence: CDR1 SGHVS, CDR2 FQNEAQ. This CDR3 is CASSLEQSTDTQYF. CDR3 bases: TGTGCCAGCAGCTTAGAACAGAGCACAGATACGCAGTATTTT. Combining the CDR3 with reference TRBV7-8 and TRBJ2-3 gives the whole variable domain GAGVSQSPRYKVAKRGQDVALRCDPISGHVSLFWYQQALGQGPEFLTYFQNEAQLDKSGLPSDRFFAERPEGSVSTLKIQRTQQEDSAVYLCASSLEQSTDTQYFGPGTRLTVL.

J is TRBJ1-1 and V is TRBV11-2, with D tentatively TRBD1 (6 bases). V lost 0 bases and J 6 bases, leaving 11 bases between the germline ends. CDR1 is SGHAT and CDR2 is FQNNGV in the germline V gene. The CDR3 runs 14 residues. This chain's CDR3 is CASSLETGAPEAFF. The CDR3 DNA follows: TGTGCCAGCAGCTTAGAGACAGGAGCCCCTGAAGCTTTCTTT.

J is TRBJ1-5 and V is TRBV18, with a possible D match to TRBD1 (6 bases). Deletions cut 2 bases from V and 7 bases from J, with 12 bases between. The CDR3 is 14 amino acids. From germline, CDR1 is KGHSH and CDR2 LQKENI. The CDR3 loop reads CASSPGGLGQPQHF. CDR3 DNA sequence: TGTGCCAGCTCACCAGGGGGCTTGGGGCAGCCCCAGCATTTT.

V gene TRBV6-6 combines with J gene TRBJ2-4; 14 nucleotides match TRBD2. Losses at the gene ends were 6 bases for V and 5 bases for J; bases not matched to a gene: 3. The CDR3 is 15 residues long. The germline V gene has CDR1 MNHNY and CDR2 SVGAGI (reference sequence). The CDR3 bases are TGTGCCAGCAGGAGGGGACTAGCGGGAGAAAACATTCAGTACTTC. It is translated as CASRRGLAGENIQYF.

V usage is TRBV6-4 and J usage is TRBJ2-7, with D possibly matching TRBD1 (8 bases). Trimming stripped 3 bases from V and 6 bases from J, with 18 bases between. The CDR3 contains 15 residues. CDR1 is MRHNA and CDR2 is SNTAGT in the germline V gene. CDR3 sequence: CASSERTGTGGEQYF. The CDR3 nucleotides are TGTGCCAGCAGTGAGAGGACAGGGACGGGAGGCGAGCAGTACTTC.

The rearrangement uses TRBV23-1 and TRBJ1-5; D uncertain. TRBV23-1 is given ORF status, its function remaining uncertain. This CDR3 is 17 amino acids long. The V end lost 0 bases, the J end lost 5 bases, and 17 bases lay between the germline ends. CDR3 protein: CASSQSVSNSSDQPQHF. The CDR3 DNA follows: TGCGCCAGCAGTCAATCCGTGTCGAATTCCTCAGATCAGCCCCAGCATTTT.